Following are 18 T cell receptor beta chains from one sample sequenced in a study of cytomegalovirus exposure and HLA in healthy donors. In the PCR, 60 Vbeta and 13 Jbeta primers were used. The method was immunoSEQ multiplex PCR; TCRdb's version includes in-frame clones alone and lacks a portion of them. The sample has 63,000 or so clones, around 85% seen once; the top ten hold about 2.8%. Input material: PBMCs. Receptors originate from a woman in her twenties or thirties in good health and CMV-seronegative.

The genes are TRBV5-1 and TRBJ2-5; TRBD2 matches at 11 bases. J gave up 4 bases and V 0 bases, and 8 bases lay outside the gene matches. Germline assignment: CDR1 SGHRS and CDR2 YFSETQ. This CDR3 is 17 amino acids long. DNA for the CDR3: TGCGCCAGCAGCTTGGGACTAGCGGGGCCCCTTGGAGAGACCCAGTACTTC. It yields the protein CASSLGLAGPLGETQYF.

The V and J genes are TRBV27 and TRBJ2-1; TRBD2 is a possible D gene (6 bases). Per germline, CDR1 MNHEY and CDR2 SMNVEV (reference sequence). Between the trimmed V and J ends, which lost 0 bases and 11 bases, there was a span of 8 bases. The CDR3 runs 12 residues. The chain's CDR3 is CASSLSGGKQFF. The CDR3 bases are TGTGCCAGCAGTTTATCGGGCGGGAAGCAGTTCTTC.

In this sample, this clone turned up once. The rearrangement joins TRBV19 to TRBJ1-3; 8 bases line up with TRBD1. The CDR3 consists of 15 residues. Germline loops: CDR1 LNHDA, CDR2 SQIVND (reference sequence). With V trimmed by 5 bases and J by 2 bases, 5 bases remained unmatched. CDR3 protein: CASSPQGAAGNTIYF. CDR3 coding DNA: TGTGCCAGTAGTCCTCAGGGGGCTGCTGGAAACACCATATATTTT.

The J gene is TRBJ1-6, the V gene TRBV5-6; D call uncertain. Trimming took 4 bases from V and 9 from J, leaving 14 bases between them. This CDR3 is built from 14 residues. Per germline, CDR1 SGHDT and CDR2 YYEEEE. CDR3 sequence reads: CASSMPTRGSPLHF. In nucleotides, the CDR3 is TGTGCCAGCAGCATGCCCACTAGAGGTTCACCCCTCCACTTT.

The chain couples TRBV21-1 to TRBJ2-7; the tabulated D call, TRBD1, remains unverified against the DNA. TRBV21-1 is a pseudogene segment. The CDR3 loop spans 15 amino acids. The CDR3 DNA reads as TGTGCCAGCAGCATGGAGGACAGGGGGTACGACGAGCAGTACTTC. Translation gives CASSMEDRGYDEQYF.

This chain joins TRBV7-7 and TRBJ2-5; 8 bases agree with TRBD1. J gave up 1 base and V 5 bases, and 3 bases lay outside the gene matches. This CDR3 has 14 amino acids. Germline V gives CDR1 SSHAT, CDR2 FNYEAQ (reference sequence). This CDR3 reads CASSPGTGQETQYF. CDR3 nucleotides: TGTGCCAGCAGCCCAGGGACAGGCCAAGAGACCCAGTACTTC. Full variable domain (outside the CDR3, taken from reference TRBV7-7 and TRBJ2-5): GAGVSQSPRYKVTKRGQDVTLRCDPISSHATLYWYQQALGQGPEFLTYFNYEAQPDKSGLPSDRFSAERPEGSISTLTIQRTEQRDSAMYRCASSPGTGQETQYFGPGTRLLVL.

The V gene is TRBV7-9, the J gene TRBJ1-5; 7 bases agree with TRBD1. The CDR3 length is 14 residues. CDR1 and CDR2 (germline): SEHNR, FQNEAQ (reference sequence). V was clipped by 4 bases and J by 11 bases; unmatched bases: 11. CDR3 sequence reads: CASSSGTADPTQHF. CDR3 DNA: TGTGCCAGCAGCTCCGGGACAGCCGACCCAACCCAGCATTTT. Combining the CDR3 with reference TRBV7-9 and TRBJ1-5 gives the whole variable domain DTGVSQNPRHKITKRGQNVTFRCDPISEHNRLYWYRQTLGQGPEFLTYFQNEAQLEKSRLLSDRFSAERPKGSFSTLEIQRTEQGDSAMYLCASSSGTADPTQHFGDGTRLSIL.

This rearrangement joins TRBV28 to TRBJ1-5; 7 nucleotides align to TRBD1. This CDR3 has 13 amino acids. V trimming: 6 bases; J trimming: 8 bases; junction bases outside the gene matches: 7. The germline CDR1 and CDR2 sequences are MDHEN and SYDVKM. DNA for the CDR3: TGTGCCAGCAGGGACGGCCAGGGGGAGCCCCAGCATTTT. Translating gives CASRDGQGEPQHF.

The chain employs TRBV19 and TRBJ1-1; D is possibly TRBD1 (6 bases). The ends were cut back, 7 bases at V and 1 base at J, with 16 bases in the middle. Germline CDR1 and CDR2: LNHDA and SQIVND (reference sequence). This CDR3 has 15 amino acids. The CDR3 sequence is CASTMGNRENTEAFF. The CDR3 DNA reads as TGTGCCAGTACGATGGGAAACAGGGAGAACACTGAAGCTTTCTTT.

This clone was counted a few times. The V and J genes are TRBV23-1 and TRBJ2-5, with D possibly matching TRBD1 (6 bases). Being an ORF, TRBV23-1 has a function that is uncertain. The CDR3 runs 14 residues. Trimming cost V 4 bases and J 5 bases, with 14 bases left between them. Here the CDR3 DNA reads TGCGCCAGCAGTCCCAGGGGTACGGGCGAGACCCAGTACTTC. This sequence encodes CASSPRGTGETQYF.

The chain combines TRBV7-9 with TRBJ1-2; the D is unclear. The germline V gene has CDR1 SEHNR and CDR2 FQNEAQ (reference sequence). This CDR3 comprises 13 residues. V was trimmed by 4 bases and J by 2 bases, leaving 8 bases between them. The CDR3 spells CASSSGPNYGYTF. The CDR3 coding sequence is TGTGCCAGCAGCTCTGGCCCAAACTATGGCTACACCTTC.

This chain links TRBV5-4 with TRBJ2-3; the D gene is possibly TRBD2 (7 bases). The CDR3 runs 16 residues. The germline V gene encodes CDR1 SGHNT and CDR2 YYREEE (reference sequence). Trimming removed 5 bases from V and 4 bases from J, with 20 bases in between. The CDR3 DNA sequence: TGTGCCAGCAGTCCATTAGGGGGAGGGCGCGCAGATACGCAGTATTTT. This codes for CASSPLGGGRADTQYF. The full variable domain, completed using reference TRBV5-4 and TRBJ2-3, is ETGVTQSPTHLIKTRGQQVTLRCSSQSGHNTVSWYQQALGQGPQFIFQYYREEENGRGNFPPRFSGLQFPNYSSELNVNALELDDSALYLCASSPLGGGRADTQYFGPGTRLTVL.

This clone was seen more than once but under ten times. This rearrangement joins TRBV5-4 to TRBJ2-3; 8 bases are a match to TRBD1. The CDR3 is 17 amino acids. With 4 bases clipped from V and 2 bases from J, the junction kept 12 bases outside the gene matches. The V gene's germline CDR1 is SGHNT and CDR2 YYREEE (reference sequence). The CDR3 coding sequence is TGTGCCAGCAGCCACGGGGACGGGGGACAGGCCACAGATACGCAGTATTTT. The encoded protein is CASSHGDGGQATDTQYF.

This chain connects TRBV5-1 to TRBJ1-5; D may be TRBD1 (5 bases). Germline loops: CDR1 SGHRS, CDR2 YFSETQ. Deletions cut 4 bases from V and 3 bases from J, with 14 bases between. This CDR3 region has 15 residues. CDR3 amino acids: CASSGDGSHNQPQHF. The CDR3 DNA reads TGCGCCAGCAGCGGGGACGGGAGTCACAATCAGCCCCAGCATTTT.

The chain combines TRBV6-5 with TRBJ1-2, with D perhaps TRBD1 (6 bases). The CDR3 is made up of 13 amino acids. Germline lookup yields CDR1 MNHEY and CDR2 SVGAGI. Trimming shortened V by 7 bases and J by 6 bases, and 15 bases separated the two germline ends. CDR3 in DNA: TGTGCCAGCACCATAGGGGGTGTCGATGGCTACACCTTC. This gives the protein CASTIGGVDGYTF.

The chain employs TRBV7-2 and TRBJ1-2; the D is unclear. From germline, CDR1 is SGHTA and CDR2 FQGNSA. Trimming removed 5 bases at V and 0 bases at J, with 7 bases between. The CDR3 extends over 13 amino acids. The CDR3 DNA reads as TGTGCCAGCAGCCCGCGGCCTAACTATGGCTACACCTTC. It is translated as CASSPRPNYGYTF.

CDR3 nucleotide sequence: TGTGCCAGCAGCCCAAGGAGGAACACCGGGGAGCTGTTTTTT. It translates to CASSPRRNTGELFF. The genes are TRBV9 and TRBJ2-2; no firm D call. The CDR3 loop spans 14 amino acids. Germline V gene data show CDR1 as SGDLS and CDR2 as YYNGEE. Trimming stripped 4 bases from V and 1 base from J, with 8 bases between.

This clone was counted once. The chain links TRBV6-1 to TRBJ1-2; D ambiguous. Germline V lookup: CDR1 MNHNS, CDR2 SASEGT. Trimming left V 6 bases short and J 2 bases short, with 10 bases between. This CDR3 region has 13 residues. The CDR3 nucleotides are TGTGCCAGCAGCCTCACTTTGAACTATGGCTACACCTTC. Translated: CASSLTLNYGYTF.